What follows are 28 T cell receptor beta chains derived from one specimen sequenced in a study of T cells after posttransplantation cyclophosphamide. Using immunoSEQ multiplex PCR, the repertoire was profiled, and TCRdb retains in-frame clones only, with some absent. This sample has some 1,500 clones, each found more than once. Cyclophosphamide on days +3 and +4 followed busulfan-fludarabine conditioning and a marrow graft. Specimen: PBMCs, collected less than 400 days after allogeneic stem cell transplant with posttransplant cyclophosphamide. These receptor sequences come from a male patient aged 55 to 70 who received an allogeneic stem cell transplant from an unrelated donor, was CMV-positive, and had acute and chronic GVHD. The graft donor may have contributed some T cells.

This clone is labeled medium-sized. The V call is TRBV7-9, the J call TRBJ2-1; 9 bases map to TRBD2. With V trimmed by 5 bases and J by 9 bases, 8 bases remained unmatched. The CDR3 is 14 amino acids. Germline CDR1 reads SEHNR; CDR2 reads FQNEAQ (reference sequence). The CDR3 nucleotides are TGTGCCAGCAGCCGACTAGCGGTTAGGGGTGAGCAGTTCTTC. Translated, it gives CASSRLAVRGEQFF. The full variable domain, with the rest looked up from reference TRBV7-9 and TRBJ2-1, is DTGVSQNPRHKITKRGQNVTFRCDPISEHNRLYWYRQTLGQGPEFLTYFQNEAQLEKSRLLSDRFSAERPKGSFSTLEIQRTEQGDSAMYLCASSRLAVRGEQFFGPGTRLTVL.

The chain is built from TRBV19 and TRBJ1-2; unclear D gene. The CDR3 is made up of 13 amino acids. The ends were cut back, 3 bases at V and 2 bases at J, with 7 bases in the middle. The germline V gene has CDR1 LNHDA and CDR2 SQIVND (reference sequence). CDR3 amino acids: CASSIHSNYGYTF. CDR3 nucleotides: TGTGCCAGTAGTATCCACAGCAACTATGGCTACACCTTC.

This clone counts as large. The chain has TRBV19 and TRBJ1-5; D may be TRBD1 (6 bases). Germline CDR1 reads LNHDA; CDR2 reads SQIVND (reference sequence). V was cut by 9 bases and J by 5 bases, with 14 bases left in between. This CDR3 contains 13 residues. The CDR3 DNA follows: TGTGCCAGCCAAGGGGGATCCTATCAGCCCCAGCATTTT. It translates to CASQGGSYQPQHF.

This clone was seen a few times. The chain joins TRBV2 to TRBJ1-2; 11 bases agree with TRBD1. The CDR3 loop spans 16 amino acids. V lost 7 bases to trimming and J lost 3 bases; unmatched junction nucleotides: 10. CDR1 is SNHLY and CDR2 is FYNNEI in the germline V gene. The CDR3 bases are TGTGCCAGCAAGTCTGGACAGGGGGCGCCTTACTATGGCTACACCTTC. Translation gives CASKSGQGAPYYGYTF.

The table lists this clone with a few counts. This chain uses TRBV30 with TRBJ1-2; 8 bases map to TRBD1. CDR1 and CDR2 from the germline V gene are GTSNPN and SVGIG (reference sequence). V shed 0 bases and J 4 bases; nucleotides not matched to a gene: 7. The CDR3 extends over 15 amino acids. The CDR3 DNA reads TGTGCCTGGAGTGTACCCACAGGGGGGGGCTATGGCTACACCTTC. Its translation: CAWSVPTGGGYGYTF.

With respect to this clone: This may stem from a read error, because a much larger clone lies one nucleotide away. Distinct nucleotide sequences in the sample also encode this CDR3. The chain links TRBV9 to TRBJ2-3; D ambiguous. There are 11 residues in the CDR3. From germline, CDR1 is SGDLS and CDR2 YYNGEE. The CDR3: CASSSSNTQYF. The CDR3 nucleotides read TGCGCCAGCAGCTCCTCTAATACGCAGTATTTT.

The V gene is TRBV5-1, the J gene TRBJ2-3; TRBD1 aligns across 7 bases. CDR1 is SGHRS, CDR2 YFSETQ, per germline. J gave up 4 bases and V 4 bases, and 6 bases lay outside the gene matches. The CDR3 is made up of 14 amino acids. DNA for the CDR3: TGCGCCAGCAGCGACAGGGTTTCGGCAGATACGCAGTATTTT. It is translated as CASSDRVSADTQYF.

Judged by abundance, this clone is medium-sized. The J gene is TRBJ2-1, the V gene TRBV21-1; the table's D call, TRBD2, has no DNA check behind it. TRBV21-1 counts as a pseudogene. The length of the CDR3 is 14 residues. The CDR3 region is CASRPAVLDNEQFF. The CDR3, as DNA: TGTGCCAGCCGCCCGGCAGTCCTAGACAATGAGCAGTTCTTC.

This clone is judged medium-sized. DNA of the CDR3: TGTGCCAGCAGTGACCCGGGACAGGGAAACTATGGCTACACCTTC. Translation gives CASSDPGQGNYGYTF. The rearrangement uses TRBV25-1 and TRBJ1-2; TRBD1 aligns across 9 bases. Germline V gene data show CDR1 as MGHDK and CDR2 as SYGVNS. The CDR3 totals 15 residues. The V gene end was trimmed by 3 bases and the J gene end by 2 bases; junction bases not matched to a gene: 4.

This clone ranks as medium-sized. V and J are TRBV19 and TRBJ2-2; 7 nucleotides agree with TRBD1. The CDR3 runs to 14 residues. Germline values: CDR1 LNHDA, CDR2 SQIVND (reference sequence). V dropped 6 bases and J dropped 5; count of bases not matched to a gene: 6. The CDR3 bases are TGTGCCAGTAGCGGACAGGTCCTGACCGGGGAGCTGTTTTTT. Protein product: CASSGQVLTGELFF.

This clone is medium-sized (0.01 to 0.1%). The rearrangement uses TRBV5-5 and TRBJ2-5; TRBD2 agrees at 9 bases. Germline V gene lookup returns CDR1 SGHKS and CDR2 YYEKEE (reference sequence). J gave up 5 bases and V 3 bases, and 11 bases lay outside the gene matches. This CDR3 has 16 amino acids. This chain's CDR3 is CASSSVVAGGLETQYF. CDR3 sequence (DNA): TGTGCCAGCAGCTCTGTCGTGGCGGGAGGGCTGGAGACCCAGTACTTC.

This chain uses TRBV5-4 with TRBJ1-2, with a possible D match to TRBD1 (6 bases). The germline gives CDR1 SGHNT, CDR2 YYREEE (reference sequence). Trimming pared 4 bases from V and 4 bases from J, leaving 17 bases between. The CDR3 is 15 residues long. The CDR3 is CASSRGGQKTYGYTF. The CDR3 nucleotides are TGTGCCAGCAGCCGCGGCGGACAGAAAACCTATGGCTACACCTTC.

This clone is judged medium-sized. This chain connects TRBV19 to TRBJ1-1; 7 positions match TRBD1. Germline CDR1 reads LNHDA; CDR2 reads SQIVND (reference sequence). CDR3 length: 14 residues. V trimming: 5 bases; J trimming: 0 bases; junction bases outside the gene matches: 3. This chain's CDR3 is CASSQTGMNTEAFF. CDR3 DNA sequence: TGTGCCAGTAGTCAGACAGGGATGAACACTGAAGCTTTCTTT. The complete variable domain, with remaining parts taken from reference TRBV19 and TRBJ1-1, reads DGGITQSPKYLFRKEGQNVTLSCEQNLNHDAMYWYRQDPGQGLRLIYYSQIVNDFQKGDIAEGYSVSREKKESFPLTVTSAQKNPTAFYLCASSQTGMNTEAFFGQGTRLTVV.

This chain uses TRBV30 with TRBJ2-3; D unclear. The germline V gene has CDR1 GTSNPN and CDR2 SVGIG (reference sequence). CDR3 length: 14 amino acids. V shed 5 bases and J shed 3 bases, with 15 bases lying between them. The DNA of the CDR3 is TGTGCCTGGGCATTGATGGTCCGGACAGATACGCAGTATTTT. Encoded protein: CAWALMVRTDTQYF.

By share, this clone ranks as medium-sized. In nucleotides, the CDR3 is TGTGCCAGCAGTCCACGAGGCAGACCTTATGGCTACACCTTC. Amino acid sequence: CASSPRGRPYGYTF. The V and J genes are TRBV27 and TRBJ1-2; D remains ambiguous. This CDR3 is built from 14 residues. The V end lost 5 bases, the J end lost 5 bases, and 15 bases lay between the germline ends. Germline loops: CDR1 MNHEY, CDR2 SMNVEV (reference sequence).

This clone ranks as medium-sized. The CDR3 DNA reads TGCGCCAGCAGCCAAGGGGGGTTAGCGGGCCAAAGCTCCTACAATGAGCAGTTCTTC. Its protein is CASSQGGLAGQSSYNEQFF. The chain couples TRBV4-1 to TRBJ2-1; 7 bases line up with TRBD2. Looked up from germline, CDR1 is MGHRA and CDR2 is YSYEKL. CDR3 size: 19 residues. V was pared by 1 base and J by 0 bases, with 12 bases of the junction left unmatched.

By sample fraction, this clone is medium-sized (0.01 to 0.1%). The rearrangement uses TRBV9 and TRBJ1-3; D possibly corresponds to TRBD1 (5 bases). Trimming took off 6 bases at V and 2 bases at J, with 15 bases between the two ends. The germline CDR1 and CDR2 sequences are SGDLS and YYNGEE. The CDR3 has 15 amino acids. CDR3: CASTAGTHPGNTIYF. CDR3 coding DNA: TGTGCCAGCACTGCCGGGACTCACCCTGGAAACACCATATATTTT.

In its sample, this clone ranks as large. The chain carries TRBV19 and TRBJ1-4; the D gene is possibly TRBD1 (5 bases). Trimming took off 7 bases at V and 8 bases at J, with 17 bases between the two ends. The V gene's germline CDR1 is LNHDA and CDR2 SQIVND (reference sequence). The length of the CDR3 is 14 residues. The DNA of the CDR3 is TGTGCCAGTACAGGAGGGACCTGGGGGGAAAAACTGTTTTTT. Its translation is CASTGGTWGEKLFF. Full variable domain (remainder filled in from reference TRBV19 and TRBJ1-4): DGGITQSPKYLFRKEGQNVTLSCEQNLNHDAMYWYRQDPGQGLRLIYYSQIVNDFQKGDIAEGYSVSREKKESFPLTVTSAQKNPTAFYLCASTGGTWGEKLFFGSGTQLSVL.

Sample share makes this clone medium-sized (0.01 to 0.1%). The rearrangement joins TRBV9 to TRBJ2-7; D ambiguous. The CDR3 extends over 15 amino acids. Germline loops: CDR1 SGDLS, CDR2 YYNGEE. V lost 0 bases to trimming and J lost 2 bases, with 12 bases between them. CDR3: CASSVGGPLAYEQYF. For the CDR3, the DNA is TGTGCCAGCAGCGTAGGTGGCCCGCTCGCCTACGAGCAGTACTTC.

This sequence joins TRBV9 and TRBJ2-5; D perhaps matches TRBD2 (6 bases). Germline V lookup: CDR1 SGDLS, CDR2 YYNGEE. V was pared by 0 bases and J by 3 bases, with 12 bases between. The CDR3 has 15 residues. CDR3 region: CASSVGVAEKETQYF. The CDR3 DNA reads as TGTGCCAGCAGCGTAGGAGTAGCGGAGAAAGAGACCCAGTACTTC.

This clone is labeled medium-sized. This chain uses TRBV6-5 with TRBJ1-4; 7 bases map to TRBD1. V trimming: 0 bases; J trimming: 7 bases; junction bases outside the gene matches: 5. CDR3 length equals 15 residues. Germline V gene sequence: CDR1 MNHEY, CDR2 SVGAGI. The DNA for the CDR3 is TGTGCCAGCAGTTACTCAAGGGGGCCTGGTGAAAAACTGTTTTTT. Translated, it gives CASSYSRGPGEKLFF.

This clone was counted ten times or more. The gene calls are TRBV19 and TRBJ1-1; D is unresolved. Between the trimmed V and J ends, which lost 7 bases and 0 bases, there was a span of 9 bases. The CDR3 has 13 residues. The germline V gene has CDR1 LNHDA and CDR2 SQIVND (reference sequence). CDR3 DNA sequence: TGTGCCAGTAAGCACAGAATGAACACTGAAGCTTTCTTT. As protein: CASKHRMNTEAFF. Filled out from reference TRBV19 and TRBJ1-1, the complete variable domain reads DGGITQSPKYLFRKEGQNVTLSCEQNLNHDAMYWYRQDPGQGLRLIYYSQIVNDFQKGDIAEGYSVSREKKESFPLTVTSAQKNPTAFYLCASKHRMNTEAFFGQGTRLTVV.

By its share, this clone is medium-sized. This same CDR3 is encoded by further DNA sequences in the sample. The genes are TRBV14 and TRBJ1-1; no clear D gene. Germline V gives CDR1 SGHDN, CDR2 FVKESK. Trimming left V 2 bases short and J 6 bases short, with 10 bases between. This CDR3 comprises 13 residues. As DNA, the CDR3 is TGTGCCAGCAGCCAATTCAGCGGCCCTGAAGCTTTCTTT. It codes for CASSQFSGPEAFF.

This clone is medium-sized by share. The CDR3 sequence is CASSPLSGNTIYF. CDR3 nucleotide sequence: TGTGCCAGCAGCCCCCTGTCTGGAAACACCATATATTTT. This rearrangement joins TRBV9 to TRBJ1-3; D ambiguous. V was shortened by 4 bases and J by 1 base, with 6 bases between the two germline ends. Germline V gene sequence: CDR1 SGDLS, CDR2 YYNGEE. The CDR3 consists of 13 residues.

This clone is medium-sized by share. The J gene is TRBJ1-3, the V gene TRBV4-2; D is perhaps TRBD1 (5 bases). Looked up from germline, CDR1 is LGHNA and CDR2 is YNFKEQ. Trimming shortened V by 0 bases and J by 0 bases, and 6 bases separated the two germline ends. This CDR3 region has 15 residues. This CDR3 reads CASSQDDSSGNTIYF. The CDR3 DNA is TGTGCCAGCAGCCAAGATGACAGCTCTGGAAACACCATATATTTT.

This clone is medium-sized by share. This sequence joins TRBV7-9 and TRBJ1-1; perhaps TRBD1 as D (5 bases). The germline V and J ends were trimmed by 5 bases and 6 bases, with 13 bases remaining between them. The CDR3 is made up of 13 amino acids. CDR1 is SEHNR, CDR2 FQNEAQ, per germline (reference sequence). The chain's CDR3 is CASSPLTDPEAFF. As DNA, the CDR3 is TGTGCCAGCAGCCCCCTGACAGATCCTGAAGCTTTCTTT.

In its sample, this clone is medium-sized. The chain has TRBV4-3 and TRBJ2-7; D may be TRBD2 (6 bases). Germline CDR1 is LGHNA and CDR2 is YSLEER. This CDR3 is 14 amino acids long. V was shortened by 1 base and J by 3 bases, with 10 bases between the two germline ends. The CDR3 sequence: CASSQADSGYEQYF. CDR3 nucleotides: TGCGCCAGCAGCCAAGCGGATAGCGGCTACGAGCAGTACTTC.

This clone was detected a few times. The rearrangement joins TRBV19 to TRBJ1-3; D is undetermined. The germline V gene encodes CDR1 LNHDA and CDR2 SQIVND (reference sequence). Trimming shortened V by 8 bases and J by 2 bases, and 10 bases separated the two germline ends. CDR3 length: 13 amino acids. Here the CDR3 reads CASRQYTGNTIYF. The CDR3 nucleotides are TGTGCCAGTCGTCAGTATACTGGAAACACCATATATTTT.